Given below is one TCR beta chain in context. In the original analysis: Reference gene primer amplification in the assay estimated nucleated cell counts. Measured with immunoSEQ multiplex PCR; TCRdb has only the in-frame clones, and not every one. V, J and clone size are those of that table, while D and trimming were read from the DNA. Of approximately 150,000 clones in the sample, about four fifths were seen once. The CDR3 loop spans 15 amino acids. The J segment lost 8 bases and the V segment lost 0 bases, leaving 7 bases of the junction unmatched. The V gene's germline CDR1 is WSHSY and CDR2 SAAADI. This sample is part of a study of blood T cell repertoires in COVID-19. Study-level information: Material from acute and convalescent COVID-19 was sourced from the United States, Italy and Spain. Sample material is recorded as cDNA or gDNA derived from T cells, B-cell-depleted T cells, or PBMCs.

The specimen was peripheral blood. The sequence derives from a human donor in a cohort sampled during active COVID-19. The chain joins TRBV10-2 to TRBJ1-2; TRBD1 agrees at 9 bases. The CDR3 nucleotides are TGCGCCAGCAGTGAGTCTCCTCGGGACAGGGAAGGCTACACCTTC. Protein: CASSESPRDREGYTF.